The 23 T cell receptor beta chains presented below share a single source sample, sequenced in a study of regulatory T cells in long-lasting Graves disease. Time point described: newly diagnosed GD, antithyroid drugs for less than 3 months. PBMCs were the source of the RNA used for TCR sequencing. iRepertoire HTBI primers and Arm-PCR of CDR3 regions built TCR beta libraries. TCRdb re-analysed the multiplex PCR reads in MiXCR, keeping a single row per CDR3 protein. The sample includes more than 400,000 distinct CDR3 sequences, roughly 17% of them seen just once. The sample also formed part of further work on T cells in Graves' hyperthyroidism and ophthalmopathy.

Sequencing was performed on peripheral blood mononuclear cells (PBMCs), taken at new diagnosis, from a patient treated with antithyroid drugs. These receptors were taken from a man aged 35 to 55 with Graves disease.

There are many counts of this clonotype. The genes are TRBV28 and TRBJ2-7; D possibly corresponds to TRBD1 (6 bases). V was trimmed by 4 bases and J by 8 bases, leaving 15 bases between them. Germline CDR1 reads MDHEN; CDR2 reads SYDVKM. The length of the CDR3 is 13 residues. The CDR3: CASSSIFGGKQYF. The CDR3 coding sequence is TGTGCCAGCAGTTCCATTTTTGGGGGCAAGCAGTACTTC. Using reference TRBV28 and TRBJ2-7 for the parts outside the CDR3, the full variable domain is DVKVTQSSRYLVKRTGEKVFLECVQDMDHENMFWYRQDPGLGLRLIYFSYDVKMKEKGDIPEGYSVSREKKERFSLILESASTNQTSMYLCASSSIFGGKQYFGPGTRLTVT.

CDR3 sequence reads: CATSDPTDYNEQFF. Written as DNA, the CDR3 is TGTGCCACCAGTGATCCCACTGACTACAATGAGCAGTTCTTC. The genes are TRBV24-1 and TRBJ2-1, with unresolved D. Germline loops: CDR1 KGHDR, CDR2 SFDVKD. Trimming pared 3 bases from V and 3 bases from J, leaving 8 bases between. The CDR3 is made up of 14 amino acids.

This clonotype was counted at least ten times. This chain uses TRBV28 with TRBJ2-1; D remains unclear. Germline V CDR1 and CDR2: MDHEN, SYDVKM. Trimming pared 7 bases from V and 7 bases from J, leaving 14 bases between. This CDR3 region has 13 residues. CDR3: CASIRTQGNEQFF. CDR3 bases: TGTGCCAGCATCCGGACCCAAGGAAATGAGCAGTTCTTC. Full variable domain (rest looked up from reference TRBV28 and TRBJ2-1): DVKVTQSSRYLVKRTGEKVFLECVQDMDHENMFWYRQDPGLGLRLIYFSYDVKMKEKGDIPEGYSVSREKKERFSLILESASTNQTSMYLCASIRTQGNEQFFGPGTRLTVL.

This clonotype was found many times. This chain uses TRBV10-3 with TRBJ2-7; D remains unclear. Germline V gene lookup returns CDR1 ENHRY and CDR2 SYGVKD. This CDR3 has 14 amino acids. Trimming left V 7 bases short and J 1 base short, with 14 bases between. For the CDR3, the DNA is TGTGCCATCACCCCCACAGTGACTTCCTACGAGCAGTACTTC. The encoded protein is CAITPTVTSYEQYF.

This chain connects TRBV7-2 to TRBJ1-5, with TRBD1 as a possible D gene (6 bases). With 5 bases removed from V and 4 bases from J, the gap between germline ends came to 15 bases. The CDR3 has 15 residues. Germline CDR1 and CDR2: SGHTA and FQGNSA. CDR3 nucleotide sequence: TGTGCCAGCAGCATGACTGGGCAGGGGAATCAGCCCCAGCATTTT. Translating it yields CASSMTGQGNQPQHF.

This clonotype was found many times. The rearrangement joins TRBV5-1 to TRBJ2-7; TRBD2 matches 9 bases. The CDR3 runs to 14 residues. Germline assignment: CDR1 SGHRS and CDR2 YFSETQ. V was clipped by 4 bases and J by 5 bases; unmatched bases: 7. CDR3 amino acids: CASSRAGGTHEQYF. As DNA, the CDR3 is TGCGCCAGCAGCCGTGCGGGAGGGACGCACGAGCAGTACTTC.

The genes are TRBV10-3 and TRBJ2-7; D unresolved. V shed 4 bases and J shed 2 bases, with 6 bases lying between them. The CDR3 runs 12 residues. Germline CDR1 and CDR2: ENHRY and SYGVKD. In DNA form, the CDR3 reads TGTGCCATCAGTGGAGGAACCTACGAGCAGTACTTC. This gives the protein CAISGGTYEQYF.

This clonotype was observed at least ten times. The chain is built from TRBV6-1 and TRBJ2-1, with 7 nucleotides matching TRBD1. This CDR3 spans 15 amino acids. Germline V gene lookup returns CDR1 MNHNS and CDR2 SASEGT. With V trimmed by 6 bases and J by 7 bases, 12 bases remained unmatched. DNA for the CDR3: TGTGCCAGCAGGGCCGACAGGGCGAGGGGGAATGAGCAGTTCTTC. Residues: CASRADRARGNEQFF.

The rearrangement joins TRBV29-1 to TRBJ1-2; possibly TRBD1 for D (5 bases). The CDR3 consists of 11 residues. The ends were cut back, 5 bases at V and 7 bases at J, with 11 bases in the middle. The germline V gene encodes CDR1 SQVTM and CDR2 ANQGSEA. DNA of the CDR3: TGCAGCGTTAACCAGGGACTTGGCTACACCTTC. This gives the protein CSVNQGLGYTF.

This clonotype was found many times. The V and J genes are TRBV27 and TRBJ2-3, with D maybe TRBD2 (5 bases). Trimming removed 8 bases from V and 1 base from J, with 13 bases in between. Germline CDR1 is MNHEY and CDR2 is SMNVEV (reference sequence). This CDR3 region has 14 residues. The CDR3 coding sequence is TGTGCCAGCCTCGGGCTAGCAGGCACAGATACGCAGTATTTT. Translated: CASLGLAGTDTQYF.

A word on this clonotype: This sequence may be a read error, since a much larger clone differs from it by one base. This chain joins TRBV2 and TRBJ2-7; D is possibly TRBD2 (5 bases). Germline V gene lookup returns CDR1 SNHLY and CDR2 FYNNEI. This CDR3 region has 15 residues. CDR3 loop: CASSSPPLARYEQCF. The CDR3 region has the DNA TGTGCCAGCAGTTCCCCCCCTCTAGCAAGGTACGAGCAGTGCTTC.

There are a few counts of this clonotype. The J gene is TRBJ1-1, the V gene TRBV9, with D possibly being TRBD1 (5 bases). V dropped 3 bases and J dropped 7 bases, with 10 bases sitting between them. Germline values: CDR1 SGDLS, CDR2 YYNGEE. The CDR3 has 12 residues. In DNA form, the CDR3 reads TGTGCCAGCAGCGATCGAACAGGTGAAGCTTTCTTT. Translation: CASSDRTGEAFF.

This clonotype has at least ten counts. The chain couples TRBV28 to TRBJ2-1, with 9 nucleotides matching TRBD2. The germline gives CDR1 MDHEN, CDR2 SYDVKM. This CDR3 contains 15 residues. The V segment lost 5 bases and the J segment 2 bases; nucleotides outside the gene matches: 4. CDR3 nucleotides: TGTGCCAGCAGTCCGAGCGGGAGGACCTACAATGAGCAGTTCTTC. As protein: CASSPSGRTYNEQFF.

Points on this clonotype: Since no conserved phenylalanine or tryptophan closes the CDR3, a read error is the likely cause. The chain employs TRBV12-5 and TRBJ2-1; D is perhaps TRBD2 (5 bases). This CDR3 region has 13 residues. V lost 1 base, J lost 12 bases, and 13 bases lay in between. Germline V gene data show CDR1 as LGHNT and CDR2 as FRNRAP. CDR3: CASGLGRSRGQFS. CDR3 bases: TGTGCTAGTGGTTTGGGACGTAGCCGGGGGCAGTTCTCC.

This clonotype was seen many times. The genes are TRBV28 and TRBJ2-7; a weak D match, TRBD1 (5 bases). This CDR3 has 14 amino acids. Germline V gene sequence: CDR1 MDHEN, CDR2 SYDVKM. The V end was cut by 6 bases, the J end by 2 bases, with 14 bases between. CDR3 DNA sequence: TGTGCCAGCAGGCGAACGGCGGACACCTACGAGCAGTACTTC. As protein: CASRRTADTYEQYF.

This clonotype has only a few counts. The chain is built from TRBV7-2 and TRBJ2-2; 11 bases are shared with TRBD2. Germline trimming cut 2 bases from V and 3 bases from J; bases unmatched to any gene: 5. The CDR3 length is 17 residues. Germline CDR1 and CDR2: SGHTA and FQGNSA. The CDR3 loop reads CASSLRPGLADTGELFF. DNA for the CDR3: TGTGCCAGCAGCTTACGTCCGGGACTAGCGGACACCGGGGAGCTGTTTTTT.

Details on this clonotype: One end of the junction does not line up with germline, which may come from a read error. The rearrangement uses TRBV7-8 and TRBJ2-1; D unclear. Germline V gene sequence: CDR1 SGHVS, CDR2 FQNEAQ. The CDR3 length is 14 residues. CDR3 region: CASSFVRTYDEQFF. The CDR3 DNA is TGTGCCAGCAGCTTCGTGCGGACCTACGATGAGCAGTTCTTC.

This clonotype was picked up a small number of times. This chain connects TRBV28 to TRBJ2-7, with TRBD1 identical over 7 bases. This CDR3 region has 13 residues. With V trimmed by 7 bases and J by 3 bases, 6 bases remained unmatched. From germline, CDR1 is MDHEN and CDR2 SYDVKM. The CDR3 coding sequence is TGTGCCAGCACGACAGGGCCCAACTACGAGCAGTACTTC. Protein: CASTTGPNYEQYF.

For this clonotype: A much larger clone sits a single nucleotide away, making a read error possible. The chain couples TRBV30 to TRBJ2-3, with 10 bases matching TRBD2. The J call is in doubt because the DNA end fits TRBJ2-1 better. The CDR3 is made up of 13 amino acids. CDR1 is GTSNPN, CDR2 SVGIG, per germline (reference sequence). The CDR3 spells CAWSRTSGYEQFF. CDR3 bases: TGTGCCTGGAGTCGGACTAGCGGCTACGAGCAGTTCTTC.

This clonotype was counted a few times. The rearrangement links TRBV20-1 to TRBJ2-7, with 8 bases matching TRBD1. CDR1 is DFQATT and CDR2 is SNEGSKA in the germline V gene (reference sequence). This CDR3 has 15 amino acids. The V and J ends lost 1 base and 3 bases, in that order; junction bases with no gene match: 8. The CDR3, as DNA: TGCAGTGCTAGAGCAATGACAGGGGTGATCTACGAGCAGTACTTC. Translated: CSARAMTGVIYEQYF.

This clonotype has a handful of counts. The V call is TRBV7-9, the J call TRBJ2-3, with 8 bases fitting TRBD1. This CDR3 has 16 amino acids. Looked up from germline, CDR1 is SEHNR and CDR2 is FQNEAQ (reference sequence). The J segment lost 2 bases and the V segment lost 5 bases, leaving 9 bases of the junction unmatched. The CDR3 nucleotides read TGTGCCAGCAGCCTAATAGGACAGGGCTACACAGATACGCAGTATTTT. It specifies CASSLIGQGYTDTQYF.

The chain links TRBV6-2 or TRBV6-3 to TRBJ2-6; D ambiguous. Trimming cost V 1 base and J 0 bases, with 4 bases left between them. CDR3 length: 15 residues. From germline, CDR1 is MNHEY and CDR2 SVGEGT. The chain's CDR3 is CASSYWRSGANVLTF. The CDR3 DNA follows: TGTGCCAGCAGTTACTGGCGCTCTGGGGCCAACGTCCTGACTTTC.

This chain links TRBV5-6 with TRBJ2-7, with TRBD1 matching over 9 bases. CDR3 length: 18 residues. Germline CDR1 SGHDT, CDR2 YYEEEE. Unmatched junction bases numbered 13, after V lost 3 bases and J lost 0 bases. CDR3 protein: CASSSIGDRDHNSYEQYF. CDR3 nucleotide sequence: TGTGCCAGCAGCTCCATTGGGGACAGGGACCATAACTCCTACGAGCAGTACTTC.